Given below is one T cell receptor beta chain in context. Which antigen it targets is not known. No base-level quality is on record; no much larger clone is a single base apart. The immunoSEQ Assay, a bias-controlled multiplex PCR, was used to amplify TCRbeta CDR3 regions from genomic DNA. The original pipeline was this. The number of nucleated cells in each sample was estimated from the amplification of reference gene primers within the assay. To quantify the absolute abundance of each unique TCRbeta CDR3 rearrangement, sequence reads were collapsed and filtered. For each sample, productive Simpson clonality was calculated by taking the square root of Simpson's diversity index across productive rearrangements. TCRdb obtained this table from immuneACCESS and retained in-frame rearrangements with V and J assigned. These tables miss some clones; where compared with another copy, unresolved V genes account for less than half of the shortfall, and the remainder is unexplained. V and J calls plus clone size are reproduced from that table; the DNA served to infer D and trimming. The sample records about 44,000 clones, roughly 87% of which are singletons. Around 25% of the sample is taken by the ten largest.

This sample stems from a study of blood T cell repertoires in COVID-19 (dated by TCRdb to the early 2020s). In terms of the full investigation: Samples covering the acute and convalescent phases of COVID-19 were provided by collaborators in the United States, Italy and Spain. The prospective study material was composed of cDNA or gDNA derived from T cells, B-cell-depleted T cells, or PBMCs. Where HLA class I and class II types were available, the types were taken from metadata supplied by the sample provider, not from assay-based typing. Samples came from the ongoing ImmuneRACE study (first 160 participants) plus 1,254 subjects from 6 global collaborators. Sample metadata almost always included a de-identified subject ID, COVID-19 status, age in years and sex. A freely available public database, intended as a resource for researchers studying the immune response to SARS-CoV-2, is where the repertoires were released. Deeply sampled blood TCRbeta repertoires from subjects exposed to, actively infected with, or recovered from COVID-19 were included in the dataset. The research as a whole found: How much clinical and demographic metadata was included differed by source and by participant, and the metadata was provided uncurated.

Collaborating institutions collected whole blood in K2EDTA tubes following their own protocols. Collaborator samples were shipped for TCRbeta analysis as frozen whole blood, isolated PBMCs, or DNA extracted from either sample type. The V end loses 0 bases and the J end loses 4 bases, and a stretch of 10 bases separates them. From its cysteine to its phenylalanine, the CDR3 spans 15 amino acids. The entry retains the CDR3 DNA only, 45 bases that are in frame from base 1. CDR1 and CDR2 are read off the germline V gene as SGHVS and FNYEAQ. This sequence originates from a woman at least 80 years old in a cohort sampled during active or convalescent COVID-19. Input material: peripheral blood. The chain was built from TRBV7-6 and TRBJ2-1, with a weak D call of TRBD2 (5 bases match). The DNA reads as follows: TGTGCCAGCAGCTTAGCGGGTCCGGGGTACAATGAGCAGTTCTTC. It codes for CASSLAGPGYNEQFF.